This TCR beta chain appears in the sequencing data of a study of Graves' ophthalmopathy and Graves' hyperthyroidism. RNA transcripts were the source from which TCR beta CDR3 regions were amplified. Second-round multiplex PCR came after first-round RT-PCR with HTBI primers. TCRdb redid the calling of the multiplex PCR reads with MiXCR, one entry per CDR3 protein. Of around 1,200,000 distinct CDR3 sequences listed, about 38% are singletons. The V end was cut by 5 bases, the J end by 2 bases, with 15 bases between. CDR3 size: 15 residues. CDR1 and CDR2 from the germline V gene are LNHNV and YYDKDF (reference sequence).

This TCR was recovered from an adult man with Graves' hyperthyroidism. Sequenced material: peripheral blood or thyroid tissue (not recorded which). This chain connects TRBV15 to TRBJ1-1; possible D gene TRBD1, 5 bases. CDR3 loop: CATSFSERGNTEAFF. As DNA, the CDR3 is TGTGCCACCAGCTTTTCGGAGAGGGGTAACACTGAAGCTTTCTTT.